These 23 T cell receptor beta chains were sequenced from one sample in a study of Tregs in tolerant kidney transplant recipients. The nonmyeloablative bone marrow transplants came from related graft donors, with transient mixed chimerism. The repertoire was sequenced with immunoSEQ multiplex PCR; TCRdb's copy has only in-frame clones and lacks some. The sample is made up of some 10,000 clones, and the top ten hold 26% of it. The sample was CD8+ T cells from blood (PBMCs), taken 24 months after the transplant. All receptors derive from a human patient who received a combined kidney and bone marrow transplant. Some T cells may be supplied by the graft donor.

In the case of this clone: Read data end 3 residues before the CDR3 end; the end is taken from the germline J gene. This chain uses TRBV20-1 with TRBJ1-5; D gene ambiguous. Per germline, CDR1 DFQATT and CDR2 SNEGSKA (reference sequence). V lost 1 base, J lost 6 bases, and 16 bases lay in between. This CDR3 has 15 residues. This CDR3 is CSARVPTESGQPQHF. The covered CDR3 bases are TGCAGTGCTAGAGTCCCCACAGAGAGCGGTCAGCCC.

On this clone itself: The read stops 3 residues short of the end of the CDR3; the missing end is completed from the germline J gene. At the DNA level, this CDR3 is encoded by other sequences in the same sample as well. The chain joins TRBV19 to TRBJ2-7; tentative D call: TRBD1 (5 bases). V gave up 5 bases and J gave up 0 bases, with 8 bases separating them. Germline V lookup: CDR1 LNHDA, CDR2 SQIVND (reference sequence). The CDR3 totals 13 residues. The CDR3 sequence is CASSETVSYEQYF. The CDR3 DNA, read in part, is TGTGCCAGTAGTGAGACAGTCTCCTACGAG.

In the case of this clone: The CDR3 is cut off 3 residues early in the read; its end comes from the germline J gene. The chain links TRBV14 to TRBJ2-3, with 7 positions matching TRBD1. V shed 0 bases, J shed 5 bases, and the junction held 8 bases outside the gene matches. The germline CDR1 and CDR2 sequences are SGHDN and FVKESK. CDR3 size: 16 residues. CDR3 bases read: TGTGCCAGCAGCCAAGATAGGGCAGGGGGAGAAGATACG. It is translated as CASSQDRAGGEDT. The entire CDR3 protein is CASSQDRAGGEDTQYF.

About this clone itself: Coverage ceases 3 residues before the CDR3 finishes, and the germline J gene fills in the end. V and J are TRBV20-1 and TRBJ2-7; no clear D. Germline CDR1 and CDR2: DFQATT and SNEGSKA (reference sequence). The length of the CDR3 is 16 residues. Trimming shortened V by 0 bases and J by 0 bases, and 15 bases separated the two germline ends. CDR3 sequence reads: CSARDRRAPTSYEQYF. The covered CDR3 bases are TGCAGTGCTAGAGATCGTCGAGCGCCGACCTCCTACGAG.

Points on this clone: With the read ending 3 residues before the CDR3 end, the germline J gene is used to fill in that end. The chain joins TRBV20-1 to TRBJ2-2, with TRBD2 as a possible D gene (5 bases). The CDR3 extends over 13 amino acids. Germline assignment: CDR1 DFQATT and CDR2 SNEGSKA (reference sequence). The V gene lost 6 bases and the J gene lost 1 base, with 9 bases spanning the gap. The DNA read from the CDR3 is TGCAGTGCAAGGACTGTGAACACCGGGGAG. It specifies CSARTVNTGE. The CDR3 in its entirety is CSARTVNTGELFF.

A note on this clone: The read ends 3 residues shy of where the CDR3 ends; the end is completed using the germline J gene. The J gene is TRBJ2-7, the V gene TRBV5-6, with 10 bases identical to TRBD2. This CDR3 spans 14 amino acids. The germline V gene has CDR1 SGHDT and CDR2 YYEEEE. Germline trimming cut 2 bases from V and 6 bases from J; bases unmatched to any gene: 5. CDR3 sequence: CASSLAGGPLEQYF. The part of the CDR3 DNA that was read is TGTGCCAGCAGCTTAGCGGGAGGGCCCCTCGAG.

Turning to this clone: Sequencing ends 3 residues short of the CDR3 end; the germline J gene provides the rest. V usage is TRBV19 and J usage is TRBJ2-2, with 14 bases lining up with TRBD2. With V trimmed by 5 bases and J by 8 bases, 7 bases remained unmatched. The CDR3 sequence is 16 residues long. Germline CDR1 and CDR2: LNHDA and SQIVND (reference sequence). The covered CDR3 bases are TGTGCCAGTAGTGTCCGACTAGCGGGAGGGTTAGGGGAG. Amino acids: CASSVRLAGGLGE. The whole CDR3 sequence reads CASSVRLAGGLGELFF.

The CDR3 spells CASSLARDSSYNEQFF. CDR3 DNA (partial): TGCGCCAGCAGCTTGGCCAGGGACAGCTCCTACAATGAG. The rearrangement links TRBV5-1 to TRBJ2-1, with 7 nucleotides matching TRBD1. The read stops 3 residues short of the end of the CDR3; the missing end is completed from the germline J gene. Germline-derived CDR1 and CDR2 are SGHRS and YFSETQ. V dropped 0 bases and J dropped 0; count of bases not matched to a gene: 3. The CDR3 runs to 16 residues.

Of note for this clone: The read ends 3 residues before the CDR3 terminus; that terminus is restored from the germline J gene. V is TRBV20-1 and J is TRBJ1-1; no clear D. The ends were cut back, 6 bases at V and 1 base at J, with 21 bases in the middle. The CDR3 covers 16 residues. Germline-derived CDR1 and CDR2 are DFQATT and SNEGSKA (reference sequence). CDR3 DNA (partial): TGCAGTGCGGAAGAGGGCCCCATATTACCGAACACTGAA. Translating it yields CSAEEGPILPNTE. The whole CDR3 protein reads CSAEEGPILPNTEAFF.

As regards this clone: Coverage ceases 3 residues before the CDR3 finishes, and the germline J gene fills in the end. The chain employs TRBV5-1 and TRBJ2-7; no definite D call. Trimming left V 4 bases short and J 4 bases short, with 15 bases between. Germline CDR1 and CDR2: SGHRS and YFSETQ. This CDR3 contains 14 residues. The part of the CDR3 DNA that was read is TGCGCCAGCAGCCCCGGCACAGATATTTACGAG. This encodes CASSPGTDIYE. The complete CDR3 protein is CASSPGTDIYEQYF.

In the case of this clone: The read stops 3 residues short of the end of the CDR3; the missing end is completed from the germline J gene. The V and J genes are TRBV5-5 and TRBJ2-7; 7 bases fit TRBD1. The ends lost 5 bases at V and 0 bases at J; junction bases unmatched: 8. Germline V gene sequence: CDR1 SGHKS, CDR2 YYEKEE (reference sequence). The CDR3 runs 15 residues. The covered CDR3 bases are TGTGCCAGCAGTTATGGACAGGTGAGCTCCTACGAG. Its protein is CASSYGQVSSYE. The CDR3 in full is CASSYGQVSSYEQYF.

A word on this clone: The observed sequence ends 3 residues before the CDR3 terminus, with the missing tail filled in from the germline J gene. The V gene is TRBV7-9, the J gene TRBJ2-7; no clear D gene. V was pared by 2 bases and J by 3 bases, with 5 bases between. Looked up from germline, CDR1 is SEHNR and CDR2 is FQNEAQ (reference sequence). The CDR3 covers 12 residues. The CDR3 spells CASSLNSYEQYF. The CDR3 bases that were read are TGTGCCAGCAGCTTAAACAGCTACGAG.

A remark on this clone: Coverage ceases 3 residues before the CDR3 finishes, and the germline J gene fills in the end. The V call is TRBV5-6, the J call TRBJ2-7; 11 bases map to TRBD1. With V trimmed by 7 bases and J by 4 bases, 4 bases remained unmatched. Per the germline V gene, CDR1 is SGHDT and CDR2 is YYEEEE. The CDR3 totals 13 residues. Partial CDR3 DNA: TGTGCCAGCGCCGGGACAGGGGGATACGAG. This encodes CASAGTGGYE. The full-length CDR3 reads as CASAGTGGYEQYF.

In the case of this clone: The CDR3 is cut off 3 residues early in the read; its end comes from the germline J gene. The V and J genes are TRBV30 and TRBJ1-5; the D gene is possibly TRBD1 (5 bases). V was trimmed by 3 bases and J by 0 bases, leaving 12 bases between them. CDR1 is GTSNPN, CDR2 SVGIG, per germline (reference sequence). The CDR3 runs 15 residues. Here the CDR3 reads CAWSGGRYSNQPQHF. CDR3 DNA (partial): TGTGCCTGGAGCGGGGGTAGGTATAGCAATCAGCCC.

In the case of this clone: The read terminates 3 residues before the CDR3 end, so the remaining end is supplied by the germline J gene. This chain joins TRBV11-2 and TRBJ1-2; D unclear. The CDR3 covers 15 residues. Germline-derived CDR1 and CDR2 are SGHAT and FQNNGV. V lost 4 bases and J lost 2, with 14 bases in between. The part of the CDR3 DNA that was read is TGTGCCAGCAGCTCCCCAATGGTAGTGAACTATGGC. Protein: CASSSPMVVNYG. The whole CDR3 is CASSSPMVVNYGYTF. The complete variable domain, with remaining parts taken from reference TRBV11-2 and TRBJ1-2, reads EAGVAQSPRYKIIEKRQSVAFWCNPISGHATLYWYQQILGQGPKLLIQFQNNGVVDDSQLPKDRFSAERLKGVDSTLKIQPAKLEDSAVYLCASSSPMVVNYGYTFGSGTRLTVV.

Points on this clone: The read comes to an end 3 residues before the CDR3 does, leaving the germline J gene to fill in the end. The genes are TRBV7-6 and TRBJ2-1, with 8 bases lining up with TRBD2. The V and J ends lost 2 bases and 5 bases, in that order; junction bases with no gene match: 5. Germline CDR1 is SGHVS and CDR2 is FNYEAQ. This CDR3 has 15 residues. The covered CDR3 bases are TGTGCCAGCAGCTTACTAGCGGGTTCTCACAATGAG. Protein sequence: CASSLLAGSHNE. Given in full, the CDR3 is CASSLLAGSHNEQFF.

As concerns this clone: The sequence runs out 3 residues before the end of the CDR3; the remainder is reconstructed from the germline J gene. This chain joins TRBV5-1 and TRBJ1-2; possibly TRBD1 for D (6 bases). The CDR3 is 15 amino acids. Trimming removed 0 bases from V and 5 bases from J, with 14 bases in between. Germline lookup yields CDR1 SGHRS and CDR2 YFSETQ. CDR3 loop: CASSLEAGVRYGYTF. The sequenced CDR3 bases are TGCGCCAGCAGCTTGGAGGCAGGGGTTAGGTATGGC.

The CDR3 loop is CASSIDGGPRDTQYF. The sequenced CDR3 bases are TGTGCCAGTAGTATAGATGGTGGCCCAAGAGATACG. V is TRBV19 and J is TRBJ2-3; D is undetermined. The read halts 3 residues ahead of the CDR3 end, with the missing end drawn from the germline J gene. Deletions cut 0 bases from V and 5 bases from J, with 12 bases between. CDR3 length equals 15 residues. CDR1 and CDR2 (germline): LNHDA, SQIVND (reference sequence).

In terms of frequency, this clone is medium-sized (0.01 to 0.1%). The part of the CDR3 DNA that was read is TGTGCCAGCTCACCTACAGCCCGGGACAGGGGAGGC. This sequence encodes CASSPTARDRGG. From start to end, the CDR3 is CASSPTARDRGGYTF. V is TRBV18 and J is TRBJ1-2; 10 nucleotides line up with TRBD1. Sequencing ends 3 residues short of the CDR3 end; the germline J gene provides the rest. The germline V gene has CDR1 KGHSH and CDR2 LQKENI. The CDR3 consists of 15 residues.

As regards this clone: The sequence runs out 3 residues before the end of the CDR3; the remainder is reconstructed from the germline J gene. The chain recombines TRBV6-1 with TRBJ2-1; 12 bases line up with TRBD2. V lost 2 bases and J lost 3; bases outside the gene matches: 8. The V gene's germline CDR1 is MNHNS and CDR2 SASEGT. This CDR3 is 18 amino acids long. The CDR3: CASSEITGTSGFYNEQFF. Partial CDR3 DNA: TGTGCCAGCAGTGAAATTACCGGGACTAGCGGGTTCTACAATGAG.

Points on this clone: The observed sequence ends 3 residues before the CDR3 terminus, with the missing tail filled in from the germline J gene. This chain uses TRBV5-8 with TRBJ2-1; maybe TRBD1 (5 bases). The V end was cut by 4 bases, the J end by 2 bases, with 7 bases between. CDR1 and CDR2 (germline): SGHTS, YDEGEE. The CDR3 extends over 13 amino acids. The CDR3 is CASSPDTYNEQFF. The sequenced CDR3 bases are TGTGCCAGCAGCCCGGACACCTACAATGAG.

The CDR3 loop reads CARRQGAYEKLFF. The sequenced part of the CDR3 DNA is TGTGCCAGAAGACAGGGGGCTTATGAAAAA. The V and J genes are TRBV2 and TRBJ1-4; 10 nucleotides line up with TRBD1. The missing CDR3 end, 3 residues past where the read stops, is filled in from the germline J gene. The length of the CDR3 is 13 residues. Germline V gene data show CDR1 as SNHLY and CDR2 as FYNNEI. Trimming at V came to 9 bases and at J to 6 bases, leaving 4 bases not matched to a gene.

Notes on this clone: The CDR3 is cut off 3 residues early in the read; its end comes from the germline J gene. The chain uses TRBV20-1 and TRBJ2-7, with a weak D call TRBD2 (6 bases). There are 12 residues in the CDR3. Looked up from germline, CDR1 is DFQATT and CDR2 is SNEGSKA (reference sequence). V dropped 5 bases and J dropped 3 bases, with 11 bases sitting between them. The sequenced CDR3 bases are TGCAGTGCTCCGGGACTTCTCTACGAG. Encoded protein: CSAPGLLYE. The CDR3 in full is CSAPGLLYEQYF.